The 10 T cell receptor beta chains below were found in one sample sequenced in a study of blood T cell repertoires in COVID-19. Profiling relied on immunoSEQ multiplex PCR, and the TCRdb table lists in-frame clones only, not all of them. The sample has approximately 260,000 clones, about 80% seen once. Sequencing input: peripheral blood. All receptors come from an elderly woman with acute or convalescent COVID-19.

The CDR3 loop reads CASSIMGSGGATASSYNEQFF. The CDR3 DNA follows: TGTGCCAGTAGTATCATGGGTAGCGGGGGGGCCACGGCTTCCTCCTACAATGAGCAGTTCTTC. This chain joins TRBV19 and TRBJ2-1, with 11 bases aligning to TRBD2. The trim removed 3 bases at V and 0 bases at J, leaving 16 bases unmatched. The germline V gene encodes CDR1 LNHDA and CDR2 SQIVND (reference sequence). The CDR3 length is 21 residues.

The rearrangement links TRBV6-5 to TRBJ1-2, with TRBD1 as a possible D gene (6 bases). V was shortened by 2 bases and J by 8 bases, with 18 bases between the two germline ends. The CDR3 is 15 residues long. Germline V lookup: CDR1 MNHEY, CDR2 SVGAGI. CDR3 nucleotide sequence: TGTGCCAGCAGTTACCGTGGGGCAGGGGCGTTAGGCTACACCTTC. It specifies CASSYRGAGALGYTF.

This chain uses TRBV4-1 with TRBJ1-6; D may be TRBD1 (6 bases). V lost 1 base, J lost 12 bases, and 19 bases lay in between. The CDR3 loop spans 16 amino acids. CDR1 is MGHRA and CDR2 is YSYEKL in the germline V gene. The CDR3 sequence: CASSQGDRTQGRPLHF. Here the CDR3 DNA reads TGCGCCAGCAGCCAAGGCGACAGGACTCAAGGGAGACCCCTCCACTTT.

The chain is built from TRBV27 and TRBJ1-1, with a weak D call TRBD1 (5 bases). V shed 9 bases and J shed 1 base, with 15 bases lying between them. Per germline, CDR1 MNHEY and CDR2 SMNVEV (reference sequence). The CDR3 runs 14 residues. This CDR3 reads CASSLDRRNTEAFF. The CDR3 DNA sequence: TGTGCCAGTTCCCTCGACAGAAGGAACACTGAAGCTTTCTTT.

The CDR3 sequence is CASFGGTGTYEQYF. DNA for the CDR3: TGTGCCAGTTTTGGGGGCACAGGGACCTACGAGCAGTACTTC. The gene calls are TRBV28 and TRBJ2-7; TRBD1 is a possible D gene (6 bases). CDR1 is MDHEN and CDR2 is SYDVKM in the germline V gene. This CDR3 has 14 residues. Trimming pared 9 bases from V and 2 bases from J, leaving 17 bases between.

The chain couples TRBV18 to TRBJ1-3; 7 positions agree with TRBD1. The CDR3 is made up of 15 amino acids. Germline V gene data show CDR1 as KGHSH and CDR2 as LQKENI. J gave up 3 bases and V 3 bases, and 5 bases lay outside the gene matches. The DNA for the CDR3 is TGTGCCAGCTCACCCTTCAGGGGGAATGGAAACACCATATATTTT. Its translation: CASSPFRGNGNTIYF.

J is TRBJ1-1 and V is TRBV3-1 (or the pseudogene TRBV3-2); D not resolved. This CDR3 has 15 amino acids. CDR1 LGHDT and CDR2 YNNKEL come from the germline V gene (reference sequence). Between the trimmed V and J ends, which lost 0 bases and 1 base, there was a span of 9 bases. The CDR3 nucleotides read TGTGCCAGCAGCCAAGATGCCAGAAGGAACACTGAAGCTTTCTTT. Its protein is CASSQDARRNTEAFF.

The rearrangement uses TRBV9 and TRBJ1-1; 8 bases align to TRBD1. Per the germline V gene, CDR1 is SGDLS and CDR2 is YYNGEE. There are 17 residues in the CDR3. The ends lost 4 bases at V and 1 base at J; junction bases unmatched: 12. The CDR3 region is CASSPQRAGTGNTEAFF. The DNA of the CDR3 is TGTGCCAGCAGCCCCCAACGGGCCGGGACAGGGAACACTGAAGCTTTCTTT.

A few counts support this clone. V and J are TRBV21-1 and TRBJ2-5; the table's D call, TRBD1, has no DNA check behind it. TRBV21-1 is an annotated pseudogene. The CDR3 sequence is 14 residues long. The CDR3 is CASSKDRDVETQYF. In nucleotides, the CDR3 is TGTGCCAGCAGCAAAGACAGGGACGTGGAGACCCAGTACTTC.

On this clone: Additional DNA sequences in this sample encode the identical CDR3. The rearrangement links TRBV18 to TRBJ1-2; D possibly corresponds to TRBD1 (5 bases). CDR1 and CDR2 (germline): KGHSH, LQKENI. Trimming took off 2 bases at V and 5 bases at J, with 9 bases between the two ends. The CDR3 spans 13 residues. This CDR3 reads CASSPGQGYGYTF. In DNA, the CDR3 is TGTGCCAGCTCACCAGGGCAGGGTTATGGCTACACCTTC.